The 25 T cell receptor beta chains presented below share a single source sample, sequenced in a study of technical replicates of blood from a few donors. Generated by immunoSEQ multiplex PCR, the TCRdb table keeps only in-frame clones and is missing some. The table has around 57,000 clones, about 96% seen once. Sequenced: T cells isolated from PBMCs. The source of these receptors is a human donor in good health.

The count of this clone is one. The J gene is TRBJ2-7, the V gene TRBV27, with unresolved D. CDR1 MNHEY and CDR2 SMNVEV come from the germline V gene (reference sequence). The CDR3 is made up of 16 amino acids. The V gene lost 0 bases and the J gene lost 0 bases, with 12 bases spanning the gap. The chain's CDR3 is CASSLSMSSSSYEQYF. In DNA, the CDR3 is TGTGCCAGCAGTTTATCCATGAGTAGCAGCTCCTACGAGCAGTACTTC.

The chain has TRBV10-3 and TRBJ2-7, with 11 bases fitting TRBD2. Per germline, CDR1 ENHRY and CDR2 SYGVKD. The J segment lost 5 bases and the V segment lost 4 bases, leaving 4 bases of the junction unmatched. CDR3 length: 14 residues. The CDR3 reads CAISVLAGDDEQYF. DNA of the CDR3: TGTGCCATCAGTGTACTAGCGGGAGATGACGAGCAGTACTTC.

This chain connects TRBV28 to TRBJ2-7; 7 positions agree with TRBD2. The length of the CDR3 is 18 residues. CDR1 and CDR2 from the germline V gene are MDHEN and SYDVKM. After removal of 3 bases from V and 4 bases from J, the junction contained 18 bases not matched to a gene. The CDR3 bases are TGTGCCAGCAGTTTCCCCACCCGGTGGGGGGGAGGATGGTACGAGCAGTACTTC. This encodes CASSFPTRWGGGWYEQYF.

The rearrangement links TRBV6-1 to TRBJ2-1; TRBD1 agrees at 9 bases. The CDR3 is 15 amino acids. With 2 bases clipped from V and 3 bases from J, the junction kept 2 bases outside the gene matches. Germline V gene sequence: CDR1 MNHNS, CDR2 SASEGT. Here the CDR3 DNA reads TGTGCCAGCAGTGAACCGGGACAGGGCTACAATGAGCAGTTCTTC. Amino acids: CASSEPGQGYNEQFF.

The genes are TRBV28 and TRBJ2-7; 7 bases map to TRBD1. The CDR3 is 12 amino acids. Trimming took 8 bases from V and 5 from J; bases not matched to a gene: 6. Germline V gene data show CDR1 as MDHEN and CDR2 as SYDVKM. The CDR3 DNA reads as TGTGCCAGCGGGGACAGCTTCGACGAGCAGTACTTC. Its translation is CASGDSFDEQYF.

The chain is built from TRBV6-1 and TRBJ2-1; D possibly corresponds to TRBD2 (5 bases). The V gene's germline CDR1 is MNHNS and CDR2 SASEGT. The CDR3 totals 13 residues. The germline V and J ends were trimmed by 8 bases and 10 bases, with 18 bases remaining between them. CDR3 in DNA: TGTGCCAGCCCTAGCCCCGGGAACAGAGAGCAGTTCTTC. Amino acids: CASPSPGNREQFF.

The chain employs TRBV13 and TRBJ2-2; TRBD2 aligns across 7 bases. V trimming: 1 base; J trimming: 1 base; junction bases outside the gene matches: 9. Germline V gene lookup returns CDR1 PRHDT and CDR2 FYEKMQ (reference sequence). This CDR3 contains 18 residues. CDR3 DNA: TGTGCCAGCAGCTTAGACGGCGGGAGCCATCGGAACACCGGGGAGCTGTTTTTT. Its translation: CASSLDGGSHRNTGELFF.

This chain uses TRBV4-2 with TRBJ2-1; 11 nucleotides agree with TRBD2. Germline V gene lookup returns CDR1 LGHNA and CDR2 YNFKEQ. Trimming removed 0 bases from V and 6 bases from J; junction bases left unmatched: 7. The CDR3 loop spans 17 amino acids. The DNA for the CDR3 is TGTGCCAGCAGCCAAGATGGGCTAGCGGGGGGACTCAATGAGCAGTTCTTC. Amino acid sequence: CASSQDGLAGGLNEQFF.

This chain joins TRBV30 and TRBJ1-6, with a weak D call TRBD1 (5 bases). Germline CDR1 reads GTSNPN; CDR2 reads SVGIG (reference sequence). CDR3 length: 16 amino acids. V lost 0 bases and J lost 10, with 19 bases in between. This CDR3 is CAWSVPQGSVASPLHF. CDR3 bases: TGTGCCTGGAGTGTACCTCAGGGTTCAGTAGCCTCACCCCTCCACTTT.

This clone appeared once. The V call is TRBV9, the J call TRBJ2-1; TRBD1 matches 8 bases. CDR1 is SGDLS, CDR2 YYNGEE, per germline. This CDR3 region has 17 residues. The ends lost 1 base at V and 0 bases at J; junction bases unmatched: 6. The CDR3 region has the DNA TGTGCCAGCAGCGTATTTTCCGGGACAGGCTCCTACAATGAGCAGTTCTTC. It translates to CASSVFSGTGSYNEQFF.

The gene calls are TRBV21-1 and TRBJ1-2; the D segment call TRBD1 is taken from the table without a DNA check. TRBV21-1 is tagged as a pseudogene. The CDR3 runs 15 residues. CDR3 nucleotides: TGTGCCAGCAGCAGAGACAGCCCAACTAACTATGGCTACACCTTC. It yields the protein CASSRDSPTNYGYTF.

V usage is TRBV11-2 and J usage is TRBJ2-7; D is unclear. Germline V gene lookup returns CDR1 SGHAT and CDR2 FQNNGV. This CDR3 is 11 amino acids long. V shed 8 bases and J shed 4 bases, with 9 bases lying between them. The CDR3 reads CASLREYEQYF. CDR3 coding DNA: TGTGCCAGCTTGCGCGAATACGAGCAGTACTTC. The whole variable domain, remainder taken from reference TRBV11-2 and TRBJ2-7, is EAGVAQSPRYKIIEKRQSVAFWCNPISGHATLYWYQQILGQGPKLLIQFQNNGVVDDSQLPKDRFSAERLKGVDSTLKIQPAKLEDSAVYLCASLREYEQYFGPGTRLTVT.

The genes are TRBV5-1 and TRBJ2-7; 9 nucleotides match TRBD1. The ends lost 5 bases at V and 7 bases at J; junction bases unmatched: 13. CDR1 SGHRS and CDR2 YFSETQ come from the germline V gene. CDR3 length: 15 amino acids. The CDR3, as DNA: TGCGCCAGCAGTCAACCGGGACAGGGTGTGCGTGAGCAGTACTTC. It specifies CASSQPGQGVREQYF.

The chain's CDR3 is CASSPFRSGGLGETQYF. The CDR3 DNA reads as TGTGCCAGCTCACCGTTCAGGTCGGGAGGCCTGGGGGAGACCCAGTACTTC. The rearrangement links TRBV18 to TRBJ2-5, with 7 bases lining up with TRBD2. This CDR3 is built from 17 residues. Germline lookup yields CDR1 KGHSH and CDR2 LQKENI. Unmatched junction bases numbered 15, after V lost 3 bases and J lost 5 bases.

The rearrangement joins TRBV12-2 to TRBJ1-1. TRBV12-2 is assigned pseudogene status. There are 12 residues in the CDR3. CDR3 residues: CASRLLFTEAFF. In nucleotides, the CDR3 is TGTGCAAGTCGCTTACTATTCACTGAAGCTTTCTTT.

The V and J genes are TRBV4-1 and TRBJ2-1; 7 bases line up with TRBD2. CDR1 is MGHRA, CDR2 YSYEKL, per germline. Trimming cost V 0 bases and J 16 bases; bases outside gene matches: 15. This CDR3 is 15 amino acids long. The CDR3 protein is CASSQEGPGREGLFF. The CDR3 DNA follows: TGCGCCAGCAGCCAAGAAGGCCCGGGGAGGGAGGGCCTCTTCTTC.

The chain joins TRBV6-5 to TRBJ2-1; the D gene is possibly TRBD2 (5 bases). CDR3 length equals 13 residues. CDR1 and CDR2 (germline): MNHEY, SVGAGI. Trimming took off 6 bases at V and 10 bases at J, with 16 bases between the two ends. DNA of the CDR3: TGTGCCAGCAGGTTACTGTCCGGCGGGGAGCAGTTCTTC. This sequence encodes CASRLLSGGEQFF.

This chain joins TRBV30 and TRBJ1-1; 8 positions match TRBD1. V was pared by 4 bases and J by 5 bases, with 3 bases of the junction left unmatched. Germline CDR1 is GTSNPN and CDR2 is SVGIG (reference sequence). This CDR3 has 12 amino acids. In DNA form, the CDR3 reads TGTGCCTGGAATCAGGGGGCGACTGAAGCTTTCTTT. It specifies CAWNQGATEAFF.

The CDR3 DNA is TGTGCCAGCAGGGTTGCGGAGACCCAGTACTTC. Its translation is CASRVAETQYF. This chain connects TRBV7-3 to TRBJ2-5; no reliable D call. The germline V gene encodes CDR1 SGHTA and CDR2 FQGTGA. This CDR3 comprises 11 residues. V was cut by 6 bases and J by 5 bases, with 7 bases left in between.

V is TRBV5-1 and J is TRBJ1-1; 10 bases fit TRBD1. Germline loops: CDR1 SGHRS, CDR2 YFSETQ. The CDR3 totals 15 residues. The junction had 7 bases not matched to a gene; V was cut back by 4 bases and J by 4 bases. The DNA for the CDR3 is TGCGCCAGCAGCCAGACAGGGGGCGCGTCCACTGAAGCTTTCTTT. Protein product: CASSQTGGASTEAFF.

V and J are TRBV27 and TRBJ2-1, with 7 bases that match TRBD1. J lost 5 bases, V lost 10 bases, and 5 bases had no gene match. CDR1 is MNHEY and CDR2 is SMNVEV in the germline V gene (reference sequence). The CDR3 is 12 amino acids. The CDR3 loop reads CATTGANNEQFF. In DNA form, the CDR3 reads TGTGCCACAACAGGGGCGAACAATGAGCAGTTCTTC.

The chain employs TRBV5-1 and TRBJ2-7, with TRBD1 matching 7 bases. The CDR3 loop spans 16 amino acids. CDR1 SGHRS and CDR2 YFSETQ come from the germline V gene. V was clipped by 0 bases and J by 5 bases; unmatched bases: 11. CDR3 loop: CASSLAARNRGDEQYF. Here the CDR3 DNA reads TGCGCCAGCAGCTTGGCCGCCAGGAACAGGGGCGACGAGCAGTACTTC.

The chain is built from TRBV7-9 and TRBJ1-5; a possible D gene is TRBD1 (6 bases). CDR1 and CDR2 (germline): SEHNR, FQNEAQ (reference sequence). V dropped 1 base and J dropped 3 bases, with 13 bases sitting between them. The CDR3 loop spans 16 amino acids. The CDR3 bases are TGTGCCAGCAGCTTAGATGCGACAGGACTCAATCAGCCCCAGCATTTT. Protein sequence: CASSLDATGLNQPQHF.

V is TRBV28 and J is TRBJ2-1; D might be TRBD1 (6 bases). The V gene lost 8 bases and the J gene lost 5 bases, with 19 bases spanning the gap. Germline V gene data show CDR1 as MDHEN and CDR2 as SYDVKM. The CDR3 is 15 residues long. CDR3 loop: CASAIRLDSNNEQFF. The CDR3 coding sequence is TGTGCCAGCGCCATTCGGTTGGACAGTAACAATGAGCAGTTCTTC. The full variable domain, completed using reference TRBV28 and TRBJ2-1, is DVKVTQSSRYLVKRTGEKVFLECVQDMDHENMFWYRQDPGLGLRLIYFSYDVKMKEKGDIPEGYSVSREKKERFSLILESASTNQTSMYLCASAIRLDSNNEQFFGPGTRLTVL.

This clone was recorded once. V usage is TRBV27 and J usage is TRBJ2-1; a weak D match, TRBD2 (5 bases). Per the germline V gene, CDR1 is MNHEY and CDR2 is SMNVEV (reference sequence). V lost 3 bases and J lost 7, with 10 bases in between. The CDR3 consists of 13 residues. The CDR3 DNA is TGTGCCAGCAGTTTCACACGGGGTAATGAGCAGTTCTTC. It specifies CASSFTRGNEQFF.